Given below is one TCR beta chain in context. There are many counts of this clonotype. Which antigen it targets is not known. No much larger clonotype is one base removed from it; base qualities were not supplied. Libraries were constructed by RT-PCR. TCRdb shows the sequencer as Illumina HiSeq 2500. The public sequencing data were trimmed at Q25 with fastp and processed into clonotypes with MiXCR by TCRdb, which kept only in-frame beta chains. Every entry covers one CDR3 protein and lists the most common genes and DNA from its rows. The sample table records 500,000 to 600,000 distinct CDR3 sequences; approximately 12% of these occur just once. Approximately 10% of the sample is in the top ten clones. This entry is derived from a study of response to subunit inactivated influenza vaccine (dated by TCRdb to the late 2010s). For context, the study as a whole: Deep quantitative T cell receptor repertoire profiling was used in the study to track responses to a trivalent subunit inactivated influenza vaccine. Broader findings and caveats from the paper: It was suggested by the authors that each seasonal influenza vaccination may recruit only a limited number of new T cells.

The CDR3 has 15 amino acids, counting the end cysteine and phenylalanine. The entry retains the CDR3 DNA only, 45 bases that are in frame from base 1. V and J are truncated by 5 bases and 7 bases respectively, leaving an intervening sequence of 19 bases. This receptor was identified in a man in his fifties or sixties who received an inactivated influenza vaccine. Donor details come from another sample of the same person, matched by shared clones. Sample: PBMCs from blood, taken on the day of vaccination. The rearrangement joined TRBV12-3 or TRBV12-4 to TRBJ2-3; a tentative D call is TRBD2 (6 bases match). The DNA sequence is TGTGCCAGCAGTCCCCTAGGGGACTTTAAGAATACGCAGTATTTT. Translated, this is CASSPLGDFKNTQYF.